This T cell receptor beta chain was found in a study of T cell repertoires in cytomegalovirus infection. Regarding the study as a whole: Adding up the frequency of public TCR beta families identified people who carried CMV plus the relevant HLA.

For this clonotype: Its antigen is as yet unknown.

TCRdb independently ran MiXCR on the reads; one entry per CDR3 protein. The sample carries under 200,000 distinct CDR3 sequences, about 20% recorded once. The source of this sequence is a human donor in good health (CMV status not recorded). Some clones in this sample may be carry-over from other donors' samples. This specimen was CD8+ T cells from cultured PBMCs, taken from culture after CMV antigen stimulation.

DNA of the CDR3: TGTGCCAGCAGCTTAGCGAAGACCTACGAGCAGTACTTC. This sequence encodes CASSLAKTYEQYF. The rearrangement links TRBV7-8 to TRBJ2-7; the D is unclear. Germline-derived CDR1 and CDR2 are SGHVS and FQNEAQ. The CDR3 runs 13 residues. Trimming removed 0 bases from V and 2 bases from J, with 5 bases in between.